This T cell receptor beta chain came from a study of cytomegalovirus exposure and HLA in healthy donors. Study outcomes and limitations: As was reported, the HLA-A and HLA-B alleles of most subjects were accurately predicted from TCR beta sequences. Associated with cytomegalovirus, according to the listing, were around 170 TCR beta chains.

As to this clone: Its antigen remains unknown.

The PCR had 60 Vbeta and 13 Jbeta primers. Assay: immunoSEQ multiplex PCR; the TCRdb copy retains only in-frame clones and omits some. This sample has around 140,000 clones, with approximately 78% found just once. The germline gives CDR1 SGHNT, CDR2 YYREEE (reference sequence). The V gene end was trimmed by 4 bases and the J gene end by 2 bases; junction bases not matched to a gene: 6. CDR3 size: 16 residues. The sequenced sample consisted of PBMCs. This chain uses TRBV5-4 with TRBJ1-4; the match to TRBD1 covers 9 bases. The receptor's source is a woman aged 18-30 years in good health and CMV-seropositive. CDR3 region: CASSDLGTGTNEKLFF. CDR3 nucleotides: TGTGCCAGCAGCGACCTTGGGACAGGGACTAATGAAAAACTGTTTTTT.